What follows are 24 T cell receptor beta chains derived from one specimen sequenced in a study of blood T cell repertoires in COVID-19. The assay was immunoSEQ multiplex PCR, and TCRdb's table has in-frame clones only and misses some. This table holds approximately 100,000 clones, about 78% found once. The sequenced sample consisted of peripheral blood. Receptors originate from a human donor in a cohort sampled during active or convalescent COVID-19.

J is TRBJ1-2 and V is TRBV3-1 (or the pseudogene TRBV3-2); 7 bases agree with TRBD1. This CDR3 is 13 amino acids long. Trimming removed 5 bases from V and 1 base from J; junction bases left unmatched: 1. Germline V gives CDR1 LGHDT, CDR2 YNNKEL (reference sequence). CDR3 nucleotides: TGTGCCAGCAGCAGGGACAGTAACTATGGCTACACCTTC. Its translation: CASSRDSNYGYTF.

This clone has a handful of counts. The chain joins TRBV9 to TRBJ1-1; a possible D gene is TRBD1 (6 bases). The CDR3 spans 14 residues. The V and J ends lost 4 bases and 5 bases respectively, with 15 bases between them. Germline CDR1 SGDLS, CDR2 YYNGEE. The CDR3 DNA sequence: TGTGCCAGCAGCCCCTGGACAGTAGGTACTGAAGCTTTCTTT. Amino acids: CASSPWTVGTEAFF.

V usage is TRBV6-5 and J usage is TRBJ1-5; D may be TRBD1 (5 bases). CDR1 and CDR2 from the germline V gene are MNHEY and SVGAGI. The CDR3 has 13 residues. V was cut by 3 bases and J by 6 bases, with 9 bases left in between. Here the CDR3 reads CASSYQGPQPQHF. The CDR3 DNA reads TGTGCCAGCAGTTATCAGGGTCCTCAGCCCCAGCATTTT.

The J gene is TRBJ2-7, the V gene TRBV6-2 or TRBV6-3; tentative D call: TRBD1 (6 bases). Germline CDR1 MNHEY, CDR2 SVGEGT. The CDR3 runs to 13 residues. V lost 6 bases and J lost 7, with 16 bases in between. CDR3 in DNA: TGTGCCAGCAGATACACAGGGATTCAAGAGCAGTACTTC. Amino acids: CASRYTGIQEQYF.

V gene TRBV28 combines with J gene TRBJ1-2; TRBD1 is a possible D gene (5 bases). This CDR3 comprises 13 residues. V was cut by 6 bases and J by 4 bases, with 12 bases left in between. Per the germline V gene, CDR1 is MDHEN and CDR2 is SYDVKM. The CDR3 DNA reads as TGTGCCAGCAGGAAGACAGATCCCTATGGCTACACCTTC. Its protein is CASRKTDPYGYTF.

The chain recombines TRBV7-9 with TRBJ2-2; D is uncertain. CDR1 and CDR2 from the germline V gene are SEHNR and FQNEAQ (reference sequence). With 1 base removed from V and 4 bases from J, the gap between germline ends came to 7 bases. This CDR3 has 14 residues. The CDR3 sequence: CASSLVFRTGELFF. In DNA, the CDR3 is TGTGCCAGCAGCTTAGTTTTCCGCACCGGGGAGCTGTTTTTT.

V usage is TRBV27 and J usage is TRBJ1-5, with D tentatively TRBD1 (5 bases). CDR3 length: 14 residues. CDR1 is MNHEY and CDR2 is SMNVEV in the germline V gene (reference sequence). Trimming removed 6 bases from V and 6 bases from J, with 15 bases in between. The CDR3 bases are TGTGCCAGCAGCCCTCAGGGAGGAGGTCAGCCCCAGCATTTT. This translates into CASSPQGGGQPQHF.

V is TRBV5-6 and J is TRBJ1-6, with D tentatively TRBD1 (6 bases). V lost 5 bases and J 0 bases, leaving 15 bases between the germline ends. This CDR3 has 17 residues. CDR1 is SGHDT, CDR2 YYEEEE, per germline. CDR3 in DNA: TGTGCCAGCAGTCAGACAGGATGGAGCTCCTATAATTCACCCCTCCACTTT. Protein sequence: CASSQTGWSSYNSPLHF.

The chain recombines TRBV18 with TRBJ1-2, with D possibly matching TRBD1 (5 bases). V lost 2 bases, J lost 3 bases, and 7 bases lay in between. Germline lookup yields CDR1 KGHSH and CDR2 LQKENI. This CDR3 spans 13 amino acids. In DNA form, the CDR3 reads TGTGCCAGCTCACCATCGGGGGACTATGGCTACACCTTC. Its protein is CASSPSGDYGYTF.

The chain is built from TRBV5-3 and TRBJ2-2; 11 bases are shared with TRBD2. TRBV5-3 is identified as an open reading frame with a role that is uncertain. V lost 6 bases, J lost 4 bases, and 29 bases stayed unmatched. This CDR3 contains 23 residues. The CDR3 DNA reads TGTGCCAGAAACCCCCGCTGGGTATGGAGCCTGGCCTCTAGCGGGAGGTCCACCGGGGAGCTGTTTTTT. It yields the protein CARNPRWVWSLASSGRSTGELFF.

The rearrangement links TRBV18 to TRBJ2-7, with TRBD1 matching 8 bases. CDR3 length: 14 amino acids. With 6 bases clipped from V and 1 base from J, the junction kept 5 bases outside the gene matches. Germline V gives CDR1 KGHSH, CDR2 LQKENI. CDR3 nucleotides: TGTGCCAGCTCCCGGGACAGGTCATCCTACGAGCAGTACTTC. It yields the protein CASSRDRSSYEQYF.

This rearrangement joins TRBV28 to TRBJ1-6; 7 nucleotides align to TRBD1. CDR1 is MDHEN, CDR2 SYDVKM, per germline. After removal of 10 bases from V and 7 bases from J, the junction contained 7 bases not matched to a gene. There are 13 residues in the CDR3. CDR3 bases: TGTGCCACCTCCCGGGACAGCAATTCACCCCTCCACTTT. Its protein product is CATSRDSNSPLHF.

The V call is TRBV10-3, the J call TRBJ2-1; 7 bases map to TRBD1. Germline-derived CDR1 and CDR2 are ENHRY and SYGVKD. V dropped 3 bases and J dropped 7; count of bases not matched to a gene: 9. CDR3 length equals 15 residues. CDR3 bases: TGTGCCATCAGTGACCTGGGACAGTTAACGAATGAGCAGTTCTTC. Its protein product is CAISDLGQLTNEQFF.

The chain combines TRBV5-4 with TRBJ1-2; D not resolved. This CDR3 comprises 14 residues. CDR1 is SGHNT and CDR2 is YYREEE in the germline V gene (reference sequence). Trimming cost V 2 bases and J 0 bases, with 8 bases left between them. CDR3 sequence (DNA): TGTGCCAGCAGCTTTCTAGGAGCTAACTATGGCTACACCTTC. It yields the protein CASSFLGANYGYTF.

V usage is TRBV6-6 and J usage is TRBJ2-1; 9 bases are a match to TRBD1. This CDR3 spans 13 amino acids. Germline CDR1 and CDR2: MNHNY and SVGAGI (reference sequence). V was clipped by 6 bases and J by 10 bases; unmatched bases: 7. The CDR3 here is CASRATGGWEQFF. In nucleotides, the CDR3 is TGTGCCAGCAGGGCGACAGGGGGATGGGAGCAGTTCTTC.

V is TRBV7-6 and J is TRBJ2-1; 10 bases fit TRBD2. Germline V gene lookup returns CDR1 SGHVS and CDR2 FNYEAQ. With V trimmed by 5 bases and J by 5 bases, 6 bases remained unmatched. CDR3 size: 15 residues. CDR3 residues: CASSKGLAGDNEQFF. The DNA for the CDR3 is TGTGCCAGCAGCAAAGGTCTAGCGGGAGACAATGAGCAGTTCTTC.

This clone turned up a few times. The chain carries TRBV11-1 and TRBJ1-6; D uncertain. There are 15 residues in the CDR3. Germline V lookup: CDR1 SGHAT, CDR2 FQDESV (reference sequence). With 5 bases removed from V and 9 bases from J, the gap between germline ends came to 17 bases. DNA of the CDR3: TGTGCCAGCAGCAGCCATACGGGTTCAAGTTCACCCCTCCACTTT. This encodes CASSSHTGSSSPLHF.

The chain has TRBV6-2 or TRBV6-3 and TRBJ1-5; D possibly corresponds to TRBD1 (6 bases). The CDR3 totals 13 residues. From germline, CDR1 is MNHEY and CDR2 SVGEGT. V dropped 6 bases and J dropped 6 bases, with 12 bases sitting between them. CDR3 coding DNA: TGTGCCAGCAGCGCCAGCAGGGGTCAGCCCCAGCATTTT. The encoded protein is CASSASRGQPQHF.

The chain uses TRBV5-1 and TRBJ1-1; D gene unclear. CDR3 length: 15 residues. The V gene lost 3 bases and the J gene lost 2 bases, with 14 bases spanning the gap. The germline V gene has CDR1 SGHRS and CDR2 YFSETQ. The CDR3 reads CASSSQTELNTEAFF. In DNA, the CDR3 is TGCGCCAGCAGCTCCCAGACTGAGCTCAACACTGAAGCTTTCTTT.

The chain recombines TRBV19 with TRBJ1-5; TRBD1 matches 7 bases. This CDR3 contains 16 residues. Germline V CDR1 and CDR2: LNHDA, SQIVND (reference sequence). The J segment lost 7 bases and the V segment lost 0 bases, leaving 9 bases of the junction unmatched. The chain's CDR3 is CASSIDRRQGGQPQHF. CDR3 DNA: TGTGCCAGTAGTATAGACCGGCGACAGGGAGGACAGCCCCAGCATTTT.

V gene TRBV7-9 combines with J gene TRBJ2-1; TRBD2 might be the D (6 bases). The germline gives CDR1 SEHNR, CDR2 FQNEAQ (reference sequence). The V end lost 3 bases, the J end lost 5 bases, and 11 bases lay between the germline ends. The CDR3 consists of 14 residues. The CDR3 is CASSLGLPDNEQFF. CDR3 nucleotides: TGTGCCAGCAGCTTGGGACTCCCAGACAATGAGCAGTTCTTC.

The J gene is TRBJ2-1, the V gene TRBV6-5; 9 nucleotides align to TRBD2. The V segment lost 7 bases and the J segment 7 bases; nucleotides outside the gene matches: 5. The length of the CDR3 is 13 residues. The germline CDR1 and CDR2 sequences are MNHEY and SVGAGI. The CDR3 region is CASTAGGRNEQFF. CDR3 in DNA: TGTGCCAGCACGGCGGGAGGGCGAAATGAGCAGTTCTTC.

This clone appeared once. The chain employs TRBV27 and TRBJ2-6; D gene unclear. V lost 6 bases to trimming and J lost 0 bases, with 9 bases between them. The length of the CDR3 is 15 residues. The germline CDR1 and CDR2 sequences are MNHEY and SMNVEV (reference sequence). The CDR3 nucleotides are TGTGCCAGCAGCTCAGGAAGCTCTGGGGCCAACGTCCTGACTTTC. This codes for CASSSGSSGANVLTF.

The chain uses TRBV7-8 and TRBJ1-2, with D possibly being TRBD1 (5 bases). Germline V gives CDR1 SGHVS, CDR2 FQNEAQ. The CDR3 is 14 residues long. The V gene lost 5 bases and the J gene lost 0 bases, with 10 bases spanning the gap. In nucleotides, the CDR3 is TGTGCCAGCAGCCGACAGATCTCTAACTATGGCTACACCTTC. This sequence encodes CASSRQISNYGYTF.